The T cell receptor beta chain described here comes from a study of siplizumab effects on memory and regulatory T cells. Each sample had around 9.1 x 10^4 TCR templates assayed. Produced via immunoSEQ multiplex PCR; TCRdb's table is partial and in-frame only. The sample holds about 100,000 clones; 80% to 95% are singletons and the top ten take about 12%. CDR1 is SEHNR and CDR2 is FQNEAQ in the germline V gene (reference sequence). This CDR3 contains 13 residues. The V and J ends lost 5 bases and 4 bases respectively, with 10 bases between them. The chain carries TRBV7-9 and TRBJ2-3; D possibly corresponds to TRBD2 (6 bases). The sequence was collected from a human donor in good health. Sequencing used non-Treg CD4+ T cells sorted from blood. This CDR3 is CASSPGGSDTQYF. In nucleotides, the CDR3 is TGTGCCAGCAGCCCCGGGGGATCAGATACGCAGTATTTT. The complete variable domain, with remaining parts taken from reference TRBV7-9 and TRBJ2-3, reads DTGVSQNPRHKITKRGQNVTFRCDPISEHNRLYWYRQTLGQGPEFLTYFQNEAQLEKSRLLSDRFSAERPKGSFSTLEIQRTEQGDSAMYLCASSPGGSDTQYFGPGTRLTVL.